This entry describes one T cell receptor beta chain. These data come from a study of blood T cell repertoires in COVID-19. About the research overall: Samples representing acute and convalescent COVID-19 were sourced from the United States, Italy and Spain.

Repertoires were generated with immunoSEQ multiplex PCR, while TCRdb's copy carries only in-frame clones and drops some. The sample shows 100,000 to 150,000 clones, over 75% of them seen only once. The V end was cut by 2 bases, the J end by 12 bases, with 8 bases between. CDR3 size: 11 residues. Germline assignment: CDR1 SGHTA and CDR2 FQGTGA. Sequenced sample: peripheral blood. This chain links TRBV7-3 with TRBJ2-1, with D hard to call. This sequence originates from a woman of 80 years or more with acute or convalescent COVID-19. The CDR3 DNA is TGTGCCAGCAGCTTAGGAGCCCTGCAGTTCTTC. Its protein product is CASSLGALQFF. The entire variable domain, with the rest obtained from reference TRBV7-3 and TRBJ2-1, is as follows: GAGVSQTPSNKVTEKGKYVELRCDPISGHTALYWYRQSLGQGPEFLIYFQGTGAADDSGLPNDRFFAVRPEGSVSTLKIQRTERGDSAVYLCASSLGALQFFGPGTRLTVL.